This T cell receptor (beta chain) was sequenced for a study of shared clonotypes between healthy human individuals. About the research overall: CD4 naive cells filled three plates per donor, CD4 memory three, CD8 naive two and CD8 memory one. General observations from the study: Generally, naive subsets (rather than memory subsets) showed larger estimated richness.

Researchers divided each subset's genomic DNA evenly across several immunoSEQ plates. Data came from immunoSEQ multiplex PCR; TCRdb stores just in-frame clones and leaves some out. The repertoire has 1.5 million to 2.5 million clones, approximately 94% of them found once; the top ten carry approximately 1%. The CDR3 sequence is 15 residues long. Germline V CDR1 and CDR2: SGHDT, YYEEEE. V gave up 3 bases and J gave up 6 bases, with 18 bases separating them. Of note for this clone: Its cognate antigen is unknown.

Naive CD8 cells comprised CD45RO-negative, CCR7-positively selected cells, excluding terminally differentiated effector memory CD45RA+ cells. Donation came from healthy HIV-negative adults that had no recent acute infections or vaccinations. This chain links TRBV5-6 with TRBJ1-1; tentatively, D is TRBD1 (5 bases). The sequenced material came from naive CD8+ T cells sorted from blood. This TCR was sampled from a man between 18 and 29 years old in good health. In DNA, the CDR3 is TGTGCCAGCAGCTCTTCGAGGGGTAGTGGGCCTGAAGCTTTCTTT. Protein: CASSSSRGSGPEAFF.